The T cell receptor (beta chain) described here comes from a study of T cells in Graves' hyperthyroidism and ophthalmopathy. Across the whole study: Peripheral blood was secured at the point of initial diagnosis, before any treatment.

CDR1 and CDR2 (germline): SGDLS, YYNGEE. The CDR3 contains 14 residues. The V end lost 7 bases, the J end lost 5 bases, and 18 bases lay between the germline ends. Diagnosis of hyperthyroidism was new in patients aged 18 to 65, and its duration was under 2 months. Investigators excluded patients with uncontrolled infection, other autoimmune disease, pregnancy or lactation. This clonotype was seen repeatedly, ten times or more. Its antigen is as yet unknown. The source material, RNA transcripts, was used to amplify TCR beta CDR3 regions. First-round RT-PCR of the TCR CDR3 relied on the HTBI primer set. TCRdb recomputed calls from the multiplex PCR reads with MiXCR, one row per CDR3 protein. Of 400,000 to 550,000 distinct CDR3 sequences in the sample, 14% were seen once. Broader study findings: A model of 13 V-J pairs discriminated ophthalmopathy from stable hyperthyroidism.

The rearrangement uses TRBV9 and TRBJ1-1, with TRBD1 as a possible D gene (6 bases). The sequencing input was blood. This clonotype originated in a woman aged 18-35 years with Graves' hyperthyroidism. The CDR3 DNA is TGTGCCAGCTCCAAGGGGGGGAGGGAAACTGAAGCTTTCTTT. This codes for CASSKGGRETEAFF.